This entry lists 2 T cell receptor beta chains sequenced from one sample in a study of vaccination effects on CD4 cells after COVID-19. Clones were read by immunoSEQ multiplex PCR, and TCRdb kept only the in-frame ones, dropping some. The sample carries 20,000 or so clones, roughly 70% recorded once. The ViraFEST assay expanded antigen-specific CD4+ T cells with viral peptide pools before sequencing. Culture lasted approximately 10 days before CD4+ T cell isolation. Nucleocapsid antibodies were negative in the vaccine recipients, who had never had SARS-CoV-2 infection. What these receptors recognize is not known. The specimen comprised CD4+ T cells from PBMCs cultured with HCoV-NL63 spike peptides, sampled before COVID-19 vaccination. The receptors here all came from a human donor who received a COVID-19 vaccine.

CDR3 bases: TGTGCCAGCATTAGAGCTCATTCTGGGGCCAACGTCCTGACTTTC. This gives the protein CASIRAHSGANVLTF. The gene calls are TRBV2 and TRBJ2-6; D is unresolved. Trimming removed 7 bases at V and 1 base at J, with 11 bases between. Germline-derived CDR1 and CDR2 are SNHLY and FYNNEI. CDR3 size: 15 residues.

This chain links TRBV11-3 with TRBJ1-3; 9 bases agree with TRBD1. The trim removed 5 bases at V and 0 bases at J, leaving 2 bases unmatched. From germline, CDR1 is SGHNT and CDR2 YENEEA. The length of the CDR3 is 15 residues. The chain's CDR3 is CASSPGQGSGNTIYF. The CDR3 DNA is TGTGCCAGCAGCCCGGGACAGGGCTCTGGAAACACCATATATTTT.